The 17 T cell receptor beta chains below come from one sample, sequenced in a study of Graves' ophthalmopathy and Graves' hyperthyroidism. RNA transcripts provided the template for amplifying TCR beta CDR3 regions. HTBI-primed first-round RT-PCR preceded second-round multiplex PCR. TCRdb used MiXCR to reprocess the multiplex PCR reads, holding one entry per CDR3 protein. Of 300,000 to 500,000 distinct CDR3 sequences in the sample, roughly 14% were seen once. Sequencing was performed on peripheral blood. Receptors were obtained from a young woman with stable Graves' hyperthyroidism.

This clonotype showed up many times. V usage is TRBV29-1 and J usage is TRBJ2-5; 10 positions agree with TRBD2. Germline-derived CDR1 and CDR2 are SQVTM and ANQGSEA. The CDR3 runs 15 residues. The trim removed 0 bases at V and 5 bases at J, leaving 6 bases unmatched. CDR3 nucleotides: TGCAGCGTTGAAGAGGAAGCGGGGGGGCTGGAGACCCAGTACTTC. Protein product: CSVEEEAGGLETQYF. The whole variable domain, filled in from reference TRBV29-1 and TRBJ2-5, reads SAVISQKPSRDICQRGTSLTIQCQVDSQVTMMFWYRQQPGQSLTLIATANQGSEATYESGFVIDKFPISRPNLTFSTLTVSNMSPEDSSIYLCSVEEEAGGLETQYFGPGTRLLVL.

Worth noting for this clonotype: This may be a read error: a much more frequent sequence differs by one nucleotide. The chain carries TRBV6-5 and TRBJ2-2, with 9 bases that match TRBD2. CDR1 and CDR2 (germline): MNHEY, SVGAGI. Germline trimming cut 0 bases from V and 7 bases from J; bases unmatched to any gene: 6. The CDR3 runs to 16 residues. The CDR3 sequence: CASSYSARGGNGELFF. In nucleotides, the CDR3 is TGTGCCAGCAGTTACTCGGCGCGGGGGGGAAACGGGGAGCTGTTTTTT.

This clonotype was recorded at least ten times. V is TRBV28 and J is TRBJ1-2; 9 nucleotides agree with TRBD1. The CDR3 consists of 13 residues. Germline trimming cut 6 bases from V and 5 bases from J; bases unmatched to any gene: 4. The germline V gene encodes CDR1 MDHEN and CDR2 SYDVKM. CDR3 region: CASSIGTGYGYTF. CDR3 DNA: TGTGCCAGCAGCATAGGGACAGGGTATGGCTACACCTTC.

In this sample, this clonotype turned up many times. The chain recombines TRBV6-4 with TRBJ1-1, with a weak D call TRBD1 (6 bases). The CDR3 has 19 residues. Trimming removed 4 bases at V and 1 base at J, with 25 bases between. Germline V gene sequence: CDR1 MRHNA, CDR2 SNTAGT. The CDR3: CASSVPPLGGVVRNTEAFF. CDR3 sequence (DNA): TGTGCCAGCAGTGTACCACCCTTGGGGGGCGTCGTAAGGAACACTGAAGCTTTCTTT.

This clonotype was counted many times. This clone may be a read error of a much larger clone one base away. The chain's CDR3 is CASREGGLNSHLHF. Here the CDR3 DNA reads TGTGCCAGTCGGGAGGGGGGGCTTAATTCACACCTCCACTTT. This chain links TRBV6-1 with TRBJ1-6, with a tentative D call TRBD1 (6 bases). Germline assignment: CDR1 MNHNS and CDR2 SASEGT. The CDR3 contains 14 residues.

The chain couples TRBV24-1 to TRBJ2-3; D might be TRBD1 or TRBD2, each matching 5 bases. The V gene lost 3 bases and the J gene lost 5 bases, with 17 bases spanning the gap. The germline V gene encodes CDR1 KGHDR and CDR2 SFDVKD. This CDR3 has 16 amino acids. CDR3 sequence reads: CATSDADGGGRDTQYF. The CDR3 DNA reads TGTGCCACCAGTGATGCCGACGGTGGGGGAAGAGATACGCAGTATTTT.

This sequence joins TRBV5-1 and TRBJ2-7, with TRBD1 matching over 10 bases. J gave up 2 bases and V 4 bases, and 6 bases lay outside the gene matches. Germline-derived CDR1 and CDR2 are SGHRS and YFSETQ. The CDR3 has 15 amino acids. The CDR3 DNA is TGCGCCAGCAGCCCACGGGACAGGGGTCCCTACGAGCAGTACTTC. Translated, it gives CASSPRDRGPYEQYF.

In its sample, this clonotype was seen many times. The rearrangement uses TRBV15 and TRBJ2-7; D gene uncertain. Germline CDR1 reads LNHNV; CDR2 reads YYDKDF (reference sequence). This CDR3 spans 13 amino acids. Trimming removed 3 bases from V and 2 bases from J, with 8 bases in between. In DNA, the CDR3 is TGTGCCACCAGCAGTCGAGGACCCTACGAGCAGTACTTC. Translating it yields CATSSRGPYEQYF.

The sample holds many counts of this clonotype. The chain has TRBV12-3 or TRBV12-4 and TRBJ2-2, with unresolved D. CDR3 length: 11 residues. V lost 6 bases to trimming and J lost 7 bases, with 6 bases between them. The CDR3 region is CASSPIGELFF. CDR3 DNA sequence: TGTGCCAGCAGCCCAATCGGGGAGCTGTTTTTT.

This clonotype was recorded at least ten times. The chain has TRBV20-1 and TRBJ2-7, with 9 bases that match TRBD2. The CDR3 consists of 17 residues. Germline values: CDR1 DFQATT, CDR2 SNEGSKA (reference sequence). Trimming removed 4 bases from V and 6 bases from J; junction bases left unmatched: 19. This chain's CDR3 is CSAITHSGGGGASEQYF. CDR3 nucleotide sequence: TGCAGTGCTATCACACACTCTGGAGGCGGGGGGGCGTCCGAGCAGTACTTC.

This clonotype has a count of ten or more. The chain recombines TRBV6-5 with TRBJ2-7, with TRBD2 matching over 7 bases. Germline V gene sequence: CDR1 MNHEY, CDR2 SVGAGI. There are 15 residues in the CDR3. With V trimmed by 2 bases and J by 6 bases, 10 bases remained unmatched. The CDR3 here is CASSYPGGGEGEQYF. In DNA, the CDR3 is TGTGCCAGCAGTTACCCTGGGGGAGGGGAAGGCGAGCAGTACTTC.

This clonotype was counted at least ten times. This sequence joins TRBV19 and TRBJ2-5, with TRBD2 matching over 13 bases. The germline V gene has CDR1 LNHDA and CDR2 SQIVND (reference sequence). CDR3 length: 16 amino acids. Germline trimming cut 0 bases from V and 2 bases from J; bases unmatched to any gene: 0. This chain's CDR3 is CASSIETSGGQETQYF. CDR3 nucleotide sequence: TGTGCCAGTAGTATAGAGACTAGCGGGGGGCAAGAGACCCAGTACTTC.

This clonotype was found many times. The chain joins TRBV19 to TRBJ2-2, with TRBD1 matching over 7 bases. CDR3 length equals 13 residues. V dropped 10 bases and J dropped 6; count of bases not matched to a gene: 8. Germline CDR1 and CDR2: LNHDA and SQIVND (reference sequence). The CDR3 is CATINQGAGELFF. The CDR3 DNA reads as TGTGCCACCATAAACCAGGGGGCCGGGGAGCTGTTTTTT.

At least ten counts were recorded for this clonotype. This sequence joins TRBV11-1 and TRBJ2-2, with 12 positions matching TRBD2. This CDR3 has 17 amino acids. The ends lost 5 bases at V and 4 bases at J; junction bases unmatched: 8. Germline V gene data show CDR1 as SGHAT and CDR2 as FQDESV (reference sequence). CDR3 coding DNA: TGTGCCAGCAGCCACCCTAGCGGGGGGGCCTCCACCGGGGAGCTGTTTTTT. It yields the protein CASSHPSGGASTGELFF.

This clonotype came up many times. The chain is built from TRBV2 and TRBJ2-3, with 11 bases aligning to TRBD2. This CDR3 region has 16 residues. CDR1 SNHLY and CDR2 FYNNEI come from the germline V gene. Unmatched junction bases numbered 7, after V lost 7 bases and J lost 1 base. CDR3 bases: TGTGCCAGCAATGTCCTAGCGGGGGGTCGCACAGATACGCAGTATTTT. Its translation is CASNVLAGGRTDTQYF.

The chain couples TRBV19 to TRBJ2-5, with D possibly TRBD2 on 6 matching bases. CDR3 length equals 14 residues. Trimming took off 5 bases at V and 5 bases at J, with 15 bases between the two ends. Germline V lookup: CDR1 LNHDA, CDR2 SQIVND (reference sequence). CDR3 sequence: CASSPRGGKETQYF. The CDR3 DNA sequence: TGTGCCAGTAGTCCCCGGGGAGGAAAGGAGACCCAGTACTTC.

This clonotype was seen repeatedly, ten times or more. The rearrangement links TRBV6-2 or TRBV6-3 to TRBJ2-2; unclear D gene. This CDR3 is built from 12 residues. Trimming shortened V by 3 bases and J by 5 bases, and 4 bases separated the two germline ends. Germline V gene data show CDR1 as MNHEY and CDR2 as SVGEGT. The CDR3 DNA reads TGTGCCAGCAGTTATAAAACCGGGGAGCTGTTTTTT. It is translated as CASSYKTGELFF.